Each of the 26 T cell receptor beta chains below was sequenced from the same sample in a study of cytomegalovirus exposure and HLA in healthy donors. The PCR ran on 60 Vbeta and 13 Jbeta primers. Sequencing was performed with immunoSEQ multiplex PCR; in TCRdb, only in-frame clones are kept and a portion is missing. The sample shows roughly 160,000 clones, approximately 84% of them seen only once. The material sequenced was PBMCs. The source is a man aged 25 to 40 in good health and CMV-seropositive.

The V gene is TRBV19, the J gene TRBJ1-1; no clear D gene. The CDR3 length is 14 residues. CDR1 and CDR2 (germline): LNHDA, SQIVND (reference sequence). The V end was cut by 5 bases, the J end by 1 base, with 11 bases between. The CDR3 nucleotides are TGTGCCAGTAGTGGGCGGGCCTCGAACACTGAAGCTTTCTTT. Translated, it gives CASSGRASNTEAFF.

This clone was seen a handful of times. The chain recombines TRBV19 with TRBJ1-2; TRBD1 matches 8 bases. The V gene's germline CDR1 is LNHDA and CDR2 SQIVND (reference sequence). Losses at the gene ends were 3 bases for V and 7 bases for J; bases not matched to a gene: 13. CDR3 length: 16 amino acids. The CDR3 region has the DNA TGTGCCAGTAGTATCAGAGGACAGGGCCCCCAACGTGGCTACACCTTC. As protein: CASSIRGQGPQRGYTF.

The chain joins TRBV6-6 to TRBJ1-1; D might be TRBD1 (5 bases). The CDR3 has 15 residues. V lost 2 bases and J 6 bases, leaving 16 bases between the germline ends. Germline V gene lookup returns CDR1 MNHNY and CDR2 SVGAGI (reference sequence). The CDR3 DNA reads as TGTGCCAGCAGTTACGGAGGGGACGGGGACGCTGAAGCTTTCTTT. Its protein product is CASSYGGDGDAEAFF.

This chain links TRBV5-1 with TRBJ1-2; maybe TRBD1 (6 bases). V lost 5 bases, J lost 2 bases, and 22 bases lay in between. From germline, CDR1 is SGHRS and CDR2 YFSETQ. The CDR3 length is 17 residues. CDR3 in DNA: TGCGCCAGCAGTCTTCGCCGGGGGGCAGGGAGAAACTATGGCTACACCTTC. Translated: CASSLRRGAGRNYGYTF.

As for this clone: The junction shows a germline mismatch at one end, possibly a read error. This chain connects TRBV7-6 to TRBJ2-6; unclear D gene. Germline CDR1 SGHVS, CDR2 FNYEAQ. The CDR3 sequence is 14 residues long. CDR3 sequence (DNA): TGTACCAGCAGCCCTACCTCTGGGGCCAACGTCCTGACTTTC. This gives the protein CTSSPTSGANVLTF.

Only a few counts were recorded for this clone. CDR3 in DNA: TGTGCCAGCAGCACCGGGACTAGCGGGAGATGGAATGAGCAGTTCTTC. Translating it yields CASSTGTSGRWNEQFF. The chain couples TRBV5-4 to TRBJ2-1, with 14 positions matching TRBD2. The CDR3 sequence is 16 residues long. Germline CDR1 reads SGHNT; CDR2 reads YYREEE (reference sequence). V dropped 4 bases and J dropped 7; count of bases not matched to a gene: 7.

The V call is TRBV7-2, the J call TRBJ2-1; D gene uncertain. Trimming cost V 5 bases and J 0 bases, with 11 bases left between them. The CDR3 is 15 residues long. Germline V gene sequence: CDR1 SGHTA, CDR2 FQGNSA. The CDR3: CASSPDMSSYNEQFF. In DNA, the CDR3 is TGTGCCAGCAGCCCAGACATGAGCTCCTACAATGAGCAGTTCTTC.

The J gene is TRBJ2-7, the V gene TRBV18; D might be TRBD1 (7 bases). The germline V gene encodes CDR1 KGHSH and CDR2 LQKENI. Trimming left V 4 bases short and J 0 bases short, with 10 bases between. There are 14 residues in the CDR3. The CDR3 DNA reads TGTGCCAGCTCACAGCAGGGGGGCTCCTACGAGCAGTACGTC. Its protein is CASSQQGGSYEQYV.

V usage is TRBV6-6 and J usage is TRBJ1-2; no clear D. The CDR3 runs to 13 residues. Germline V lookup: CDR1 MNHNY, CDR2 SVGAGI (reference sequence). V was cut by 5 bases and J by 4 bases, with 11 bases left in between. CDR3 nucleotides: TGTGCCAGCAGTCATGGACTGTTCTATGGCTACACCTTC. Protein sequence: CASSHGLFYGYTF.

The chain uses TRBV5-1 and TRBJ2-7; weak D call: TRBD1 (5 bases). Germline V gives CDR1 SGHRS, CDR2 YFSETQ. The CDR3 runs to 14 residues. Trimming pared 0 bases from V and 5 bases from J, leaving 12 bases between. CDR3 in amino acids: CASSLVAGSNEQYV. The DNA of the CDR3 is TGCGCCAGCAGCTTGGTCGCAGGGTCGAACGAGCAGTACGTC.

This clone was recorded once. The chain is built from TRBV7-8 and TRBJ1-6; the D gene is possibly TRBD1 (6 bases). This CDR3 region has 18 residues. Germline CDR1 and CDR2: SGHVS and FQNEAQ. V was shortened by 5 bases and J by 3 bases, with 20 bases between the two germline ends. DNA for the CDR3: TGTGCCAGCAGCCGTGATGCCCTTAGACAGGTCTATAATTCACCCCTCCACTTT. Translated, it gives CASSRDALRQVYNSPLHF. The variable domain in full, with the rest retrieved from reference TRBV7-8 and TRBJ1-6, is GAGVSQSPRYKVAKRGQDVALRCDPISGHVSLFWYQQALGQGPEFLTYFQNEAQLDKSGLPSDRFFAERPEGSVSTLKIQRTQQEDSAVYLCASSRDALRQVYNSPLHFGNGTRLTVT.

The chain is built from TRBV7-9 and TRBJ2-7; D is possibly TRBD2 (5 bases). V lost 4 bases to trimming and J lost 1 base, with 14 bases between them. The germline CDR1 and CDR2 sequences are SEHNR and FQNEAQ (reference sequence). CDR3 length: 15 residues. The CDR3 nucleotides are TGTGCCAGCAGCTCAGGACGGGAAAAATCCTACGAGCAGTACTTC. Translation gives CASSSGREKSYEQYF. Full variable domain (remainder filled in from reference TRBV7-9 and TRBJ2-7): DTGVSQNPRHKITKRGQNVTFRCDPISEHNRLYWYRQTLGQGPEFLTYFQNEAQLEKSRLLSDRFSAERPKGSFSTLEIQRTEQGDSAMYLCASSSGREKSYEQYFGPGTRLTVT.

The chain combines TRBV4-3 with TRBJ1-1, with D hard to call. The CDR3 runs to 15 residues. The V and J ends lost 0 bases and 11 bases respectively, with 19 bases between them. CDR1 LGHNA and CDR2 YSLEER come from the germline V gene. The CDR3 region is CASSQDQAGYTHAFF. Written as DNA, the CDR3 is TGCGCCAGCAGCCAAGATCAGGCGGGGTACACCCACGCTTTCTTT.

The chain links TRBV5-1 to TRBJ2-3; 7 bases are a match to TRBD2. Germline V gene lookup returns CDR1 SGHRS and CDR2 YFSETQ. The J segment lost 6 bases and the V segment lost 4 bases, leaving 8 bases of the junction unmatched. CDR3 length: 14 residues. CDR3 coding DNA: TGCGCCAGCAGCGGCGGGAGAGGAGCGGATACGCAGTATTTT. It yields the protein CASSGGRGADTQYF.

The chain recombines TRBV5-5 with TRBJ1-2, with 9 nucleotides matching TRBD1. The CDR3 runs to 15 residues. CDR1 SGHKS and CDR2 YYEKEE come from the germline V gene (reference sequence). V was pared by 0 bases and J by 1 base, with 1 base of the junction left unmatched. The CDR3 sequence is CASSLAGQGNYGYTF. In DNA form, the CDR3 reads TGTGCCAGCAGCTTGGCGGGACAGGGTAACTATGGCTACACCTTC.

The chain couples TRBV28 to TRBJ1-4, with TRBD1 as a possible D gene (5 bases). Germline values: CDR1 MDHEN, CDR2 SYDVKM. V lost 3 bases and J 1 base, leaving 9 bases between the germline ends. This CDR3 comprises 15 residues. The CDR3 spells CASSLGGGTNEKLFF. The DNA for the CDR3 is TGTGCCAGCAGTTTGGGGGGGGGAACTAATGAAAAACTGTTTTTT.

V usage is TRBV11-2 and J usage is TRBJ2-1; the match to TRBD2 covers 7 bases. CDR3 length: 17 amino acids. CDR1 and CDR2 (germline): SGHAT, FQNNGV. The junction had 11 bases not matched to a gene; V was cut back by 2 bases and J by 4 bases. The CDR3 nucleotides read TGTGCCAGCAGCTTAAGAGCTACGAGCGGGATGTACAATGAGCAGTTCTTC. Its protein is CASSLRATSGMYNEQFF.

This clone showed up just once. The chain has TRBV4-3 and TRBJ2-3; 9 positions match TRBD2. The germline V gene has CDR1 LGHNA and CDR2 YSLEER. This CDR3 spans 18 amino acids. V was clipped by 1 base and J by 2 bases; unmatched bases: 10. The CDR3 is CASSQVGATSGFTDTQYF. The CDR3 DNA sequence: TGCGCCAGCAGCCAAGTAGGGGCCACTAGCGGGTTCACAGATACGCAGTATTTT.

This clone appeared a few times. The genes are TRBV7-9 and TRBJ1-1; D remains unclear. The CDR3 totals 13 residues. In germline, CDR1 is SEHNR, CDR2 FQNEAQ (reference sequence). The V end was cut by 3 bases, the J end by 4 bases, with 9 bases between. For the CDR3, the DNA is TGTGCCAGCAGCTTTCCTCGGGTCACTGAAGCTTTCTTT. Amino acid sequence: CASSFPRVTEAFF.

J is TRBJ2-5 and V is TRBV28; weak D call: TRBD2 (6 bases). CDR3 length: 15 amino acids. Germline V gives CDR1 MDHEN, CDR2 SYDVKM. Trimming removed 6 bases from V and 2 bases from J, with 16 bases in between. In nucleotides, the CDR3 is TGTGCCAGCAGACCCGGAACCGGGGGACAAGAGACCCAGTACTTC. Translating it yields CASRPGTGGQETQYF.

The V gene is TRBV29-1, the J gene TRBJ2-3, with 11 positions matching TRBD2. The CDR3 length is 17 residues. V was clipped by 4 bases and J by 7 bases; unmatched bases: 16. Germline V gene lookup returns CDR1 SQVTM and CDR2 ANQGSEA. CDR3 nucleotide sequence: TGCAGCGTTGGGGGGGGGACGGGACTAGCGGCCCCGAATACGCAGTATTTT. Amino acid sequence: CSVGGGTGLAAPNTQYF.

This clone was detected only once. Written as DNA, the CDR3 is TGTGCCAGCAGCTTACCGGGACAGGGGGGACCCGGGGAGCTGTTTTTT. Translated: CASSLPGQGGPGELFF. This chain uses TRBV7-9 with TRBJ2-2, with 11 bases matching TRBD1. Germline lookup yields CDR1 SEHNR and CDR2 FQNEAQ (reference sequence). CDR3 length equals 16 residues. V gave up 2 bases and J gave up 6 bases; unmatched junction bases: 5. Together with reference TRBV7-9 and TRBJ2-2, the CDR3 gives the full variable domain: DTGVSQNPRHKITKRGQNVTFRCDPISEHNRLYWYRQTLGQGPEFLTYFQNEAQLEKSRLLSDRFSAERPKGSFSTLEIQRTEQGDSAMYLCASSLPGQGGPGELFFGEGSRLTVL.

The chain couples TRBV7-9 to TRBJ2-1; 12 bases agree with TRBD1. Germline CDR1 SEHNR, CDR2 FQNEAQ (reference sequence). The CDR3 spans 15 residues. J was trimmed by 7 bases and V by 5 bases; bases with no gene match: 6. The CDR3 region is CASSQGQGAQNEQFF. CDR3 DNA: TGTGCCAGCAGCCAGGGACAGGGGGCACAAAATGAGCAGTTCTTC.

The CDR3 nucleotides read TGTGCCAGCGAAATGAAAAGTTTAGAGCCCCAGCATTTT. It specifies CASEMKSLEPQHF. The chain couples TRBV6-1 to TRBJ1-5, with D hard to call. The ends were cut back, 8 bases at V and 8 bases at J, with 16 bases in the middle. CDR1 MNHNS and CDR2 SASEGT come from the germline V gene. The CDR3 extends over 13 amino acids.

This clone was seen once. The chain is built from TRBV5-1 and TRBJ2-3; the match to TRBD2 covers 9 bases. The CDR3 has 14 residues. Germline-derived CDR1 and CDR2 are SGHRS and YFSETQ. With 2 bases clipped from V and 4 bases from J, the junction kept 2 bases outside the gene matches. The CDR3 region has the DNA TGCGCCAGCAGCTTTCTAGCGGGATCAGATACGCAGTATTTT. Its translation is CASSFLAGSDTQYF.

The rearrangement links TRBV18 to TRBJ1-4, with 8 bases that match TRBD1. With V trimmed by 3 bases and J by 5 bases, 14 bases remained unmatched. Per the germline V gene, CDR1 is KGHSH and CDR2 is LQKENI. CDR3 length: 18 residues. For the CDR3, the DNA is TGTGCCAGCTCACCCTTAAGTGTTGCAGGGGGCGCGAATGAAAAACTGTTTTTT. The encoded protein is CASSPLSVAGGANEKLFF. Full variable domain (remainder filled in from reference TRBV18 and TRBJ1-4): NAGVMQNPRHLVRRRGQEARLRCSPMKGHSHVYWYRQLPEEGLKFMVYLQKENIIDESGMPKERFSAEFPKEGPSILRIQQVVRGDSAAYFCASSPLSVAGGANEKLFFGSGTQLSVL.